This entry features one T cell receptor beta chain sequence. This clonotype was counted at least ten times. The specificity of this receptor is unknown. No base-level quality is on record; no much larger clone is a single base apart. The data belong to a study of T cell repertoires in cytomegalovirus infection (dated by TCRdb to the late 2010s). Concerning the study at large: Donor HLA type was relevant to the analysis, because carriage of CMV infection together with the matching HLA type was indicated by public TCR beta signatures.

What the work shows at the level of the full study, not this receptor alone: The ex vivo response was dominated by HLA-C-restricted CMV-specific TCR beta clonotypes, and the single most frequent clonotype in two of eight donors was supplied by these HLA-C-restricted clonotypes. Carriers of CMV infection plus the relevant HLA type were discriminated by the cumulative frequency of public TCR beta family members in the study cohort and in an independent approximately 360-donor cohort.

The sequencing machine was an Illumina HiSeq 1500. TCRdb passed the public sequencing reads through fastp at Q25 and MiXCR, retaining productive beta sequences. One record per CDR3 amino acid sequence lists the most common genes and DNA. Counted in this sample were 500,000 to 600,000 distinct CDR3 sequences; 15% to 20% of them appeared once. The ten top clones hold more than 20% of the sample. The sample consisted of CD8+ T cells from PBMCs. This clonotype was sampled from a human donor in good health (CMV status not recorded). Some clones in this sample may be carry-over from other donors' samples.

The sequenced DNA: TGTGCCAGCAGTGAAGCTTGGGCGGATTATAGCAATCAGCCCCAGCATTTT. Its protein reads: CASSEAWADYSNQPQHF. The V and J segments used are TRBV2 and TRBJ1-5, with no confident D gene call. From cysteine to phenylalanine, the CDR3 is 17 amino acids long. Only the CDR3 part of the read is kept: 51 bases, read in frame from the first base. V is cut by 0 bases and J by 0 bases, and the space between the germline ends is 12 bases. The CDR1 and CDR2 encoded by the germline V gene are SNHLY and FYNNEI. When the CDR3 is completed using the reference TRBV2 and TRBJ1-5 genes on either side, the full variable domain is EPEVTQTPSHQVTQMGQEVILRCVPISNHLYFYWYRQILGQKVEFLVSFYNNEISEKSEIFDDQFSVERPDGSNFTLKIRSTKLEDSAMYFCASSEAWADYSNQPQHFGDGTRLSIL.